These T cell receptor beta chains were read from a single sample in a study of T-cell memory formation after mild COVID-19. TCRdb fed the 5' RACE reads into MiXCR, producing one record per CDR3 protein. The sample has about 140,000 distinct CDR3 sequences, 11% to 15% seen once. The sequencing sample was made of PBMCs or a T cell subset sorted from them (not recorded which). The source is an adult woman who had mild COVID-19 (a few samples of this study predate the infection). Cell type and time point are not known. The CDR3 runs from the conserved cysteine through the conserved F or W. A D gene is named only where the DNA matches it firmly. The size of a clone is reported for some rows only, either as once, few or many, or as a class for expanded clones.

CDR3 DNA	CDR3 protein	V gene	J gene	CDR3 length	clone size	D gene
TGCAGTGCTCGCCTGAGTGGAAAAGAAGCTTTCTTT	CSARLSGKEAFF	TRBV20-1	TRBJ1-1	12	.	.
TGTGCCAGCAGCTTACCCTTGGATGTACTAGCAGCAGATACGCAGTATTTT	CASSLPLDVLAADTQYF	TRBV11-2	TRBJ2-3	17	.	.
TGTGCCAGCAGCTTCGGGGGGACAGCCAAAATGGAAGGTGGCTACACCTTC	CASSFGGTAKMEGGYTF	TRBV11-2	TRBJ1-2	17	many	TRBD1
TGCGCCAGCAGCCACTCTCTCTACAATGAGCAGTTCTTC	CASSHSLYNEQFF	TRBV4-1	TRBJ2-1	13	.	.
TGTGCCAGCAGCATGATCCCTCGACTTGCTAGCGGGAATGACGAGCAGTACTTC	CASSMIPRLASGNDEQYF	TRBV21-1	TRBJ2-7	18	.	.
TGTGCCAGCAGCCAAAGGGACAGCACGAACACCGGGGAGCTGTTTTTT	CASSQRDSTNTGELFF	TRBV3-1	TRBJ2-2	16	.	TRBD1
TGCGCCAGCAGCCGGGGGACAGGGCTGGCTGAAGCTTTCTTT	CASSRGTGLAEAFF	TRBV4-1	TRBJ1-1	14	.	TRBD1
TGCGCCAGCAGCCAAGATCCGGGCCGCTCCTCCTACGAGCAGTACTTC	CASSQDPGRSSYEQYF	TRBV4-1	TRBJ2-7	16	few	.
TGTGCCAGCAGCTTAACCCCTCGGGGCACTGAAGCTTTCTTT	CASSLTPRGTEAFF	TRBV13	TRBJ1-1	14	.	.
TGTGCCAGCAGCATAGGACAGCTACTAGCGTATAACACAGATACGCAGTATTTT	CASSIGQLLAYNTDTQYF	TRBV11-2	TRBJ2-3	18	many	.
TGCGCCAGCAGCTTGGAGGTCAGCCCTAACACAGATACGCAGTATTTT	CASSLEVSPNTDTQYF	TRBV5-1	TRBJ2-3	16	few	.
TGCGCCAGCAGCCAACTAGCGGGATCTTACAATGAGCAGTTCTTC	CASSQLAGSYNEQFF	TRBV4-3	TRBJ2-1	15	few	TRBD2
TGTGCCAGCAGCTTAGCGGTCTACCTCACAGATACGCAGTATTTT	CASSLAVYLTDTQYF	TRBV7-2	TRBJ2-3	15	few	.
TGTGCCAGCAGCTTAATAAGCAATGAGCAGTTCTTC	CASSLISNEQFF	TRBV7-6	TRBJ2-1	12	.	.
TGTGCCAGCAGCTTGTCGTCAGGCAATCAGCCCCAGCATTTT	CASSLSSGNQPQHF	TRBV5-6	TRBJ1-5	14	many	.
TGTGCCAGCAGTTACCCACCGCCGGGAGGGCCCTACGAGCAGTACTTC	CASSYPPPGGPYEQYF	TRBV6-6	TRBJ2-7	16	few	TRBD2
TGCGCCAGCATGAGCTACAATGAGCAGTTCTTC	CASMSYNEQFF	TRBV5-1	TRBJ2-1	11	.	.